The 24 T cell receptor beta chains reported below all come from one sample, sequenced in a study of blood T cells in healthy people across ages. Using a J-beta primer mix together with a sample-barcoded 5' primer, a second PCR was run for 7 to 11 cycles. TCRdb re-analysed the 5' RACE reads in MiXCR, keeping a single row per CDR3 protein. The repertoire holds approximately 790,000 distinct CDR3 sequences, 62% seen once, with about a quarter in the top ten. Sequencing used blood. The receptors here all came from a man in his thirties or forties in good health.

J is TRBJ1-1 and V is TRBV12-3 or TRBV12-4; D not resolved. The V end lost 6 bases, the J end lost 3 bases, and 8 bases lay between the germline ends. The CDR3 contains 12 residues. CDR3 protein: CASRFVHTEAFF. The CDR3 nucleotides are TGTGCCAGCAGATTCGTACACACTGAAGCTTTCTTT.

This rearrangement joins TRBV7-2 to TRBJ2-7; 9 bases align to TRBD1. The V segment lost 8 bases and the J segment 4 bases; nucleotides outside the gene matches: 15. Germline-derived CDR1 and CDR2 are SGHTA and FQGNSA. The CDR3 contains 16 residues. The CDR3 DNA sequence: TGTGCCAGCGCAATAGGGTCCGGGACAGGGAGATACGAGCAGTACTTC. This gives the protein CASAIGSGTGRYEQYF.

The gene calls are TRBV4-3 and TRBJ2-5, with D possibly being TRBD2 (6 bases). Germline V gene lookup returns CDR1 LGHNA and CDR2 YSLEER. This CDR3 is built from 14 residues. Deletions cut 6 bases from V and 5 bases from J, with 16 bases between. The DNA of the CDR3 is TGCGCCAGCAGTGTGGGACTTAATTCGGAGACCCAGTACTTC. The encoded protein is CASSVGLNSETQYF.

This chain links TRBV3-1 with TRBJ2-7; weak D call: TRBD2 (5 bases). Between the trimmed V and J ends, which lost 0 bases and 2 bases, there was a span of 8 bases. Germline-derived CDR1 and CDR2 are LGHDT and YNNKEL (reference sequence). The CDR3 has 14 amino acids. This CDR3 is CASSQDLRAYEQYF. The DNA of the CDR3 is TGTGCCAGCAGCCAAGATTTGAGGGCCTACGAGCAGTACTTC.

This chain uses TRBV2 with TRBJ2-1, with TRBD2 identical over 8 bases. The CDR3 is 14 amino acids. The germline V gene has CDR1 SNHLY and CDR2 FYNNEI. The trim removed 7 bases at V and 7 bases at J, leaving 9 bases unmatched. The CDR3 DNA reads TGTGCCAGCACGGGGGGGGCCATAAGGAATGAGCAGTTCTTC. Amino acid sequence: CASTGGAIRNEQFF.

The rearrangement joins TRBV7-2 to TRBJ2-4; D tentatively fits TRBD1 or TRBD2 (5 bases each). Trimming cost V 2 bases and J 3 bases, with 8 bases left between them. The germline V gene has CDR1 SGHTA and CDR2 FQGNSA. The CDR3 runs 14 residues. For the CDR3, the DNA is TGTGCCAGCAGCTTATCTGGGGGCAAAAACATTCAGTACTTC. This encodes CASSLSGGKNIQYF. Supplemented by reference TRBV7-2 and TRBJ2-4, the full variable domain reads GAGVSQSPSNKVTEKGKDVELRCDPISGHTALYWYRQSLGQGLEFLIYFQGNSAPDKSGLPSDRFSAERTGGSVSTLTIQRTQQEDSAVYLCASSLSGGKNIQYFGAGTRLSVL.

The chain joins TRBV9 to TRBJ2-1, with TRBD2 as a possible D gene (6 bases). Germline V lookup: CDR1 SGDLS, CDR2 YYNGEE. Deletions cut 3 bases from V and 9 bases from J, with 10 bases between. This CDR3 spans 12 amino acids. CDR3 amino acids: CASSARGTEQFF. As DNA, the CDR3 is TGTGCCAGCAGCGCGCGGGGTACTGAGCAGTTCTTC.

The sample holds a few counts of this clonotype. The DNA of the CDR3 is TGTGCCAGCCCGAACCGGGACAGCAATCAGCCCCAGCATTTT. Its translation: CASPNRDSNQPQHF. The rearrangement joins TRBV6-6 to TRBJ1-5; D may be TRBD1 (5 bases). Deletions cut 8 bases from V and 1 base from J, with 12 bases between. Germline CDR1 MNHNY, CDR2 SVGAGI (reference sequence). The CDR3 is made up of 14 amino acids.

This clonotype occurred a few times. The gene calls are TRBV5-1 and TRBJ2-7, with D perhaps assigned TRBD1 or TRBD2 (5 bases each). Germline CDR1 SGHRS, CDR2 YFSETQ. V lost 1 base, J lost 2 bases, and 10 bases lay in between. This CDR3 has 14 residues. CDR3 region: CASSLRGVPYEQYF. CDR3 DNA sequence: TGCGCCAGCAGCTTGAGAGGGGTACCCTACGAGCAGTACTTC. Together with reference TRBV5-1 and TRBJ2-7, the CDR3 gives the full variable domain: KAGVTQTPRYLIKTRGQQVTLSCSPISGHRSVSWYQQTPGQGLQFLFEYFSETQRNKGNFPGRFSGRQFSNSRSEMNVSTLELGDSALYLCASSLRGVPYEQYFGPGTRLTVT.

V is TRBV7-2 and J is TRBJ2-3; weak D call: TRBD2 (5 bases). The V gene's germline CDR1 is SGHTA and CDR2 FQGNSA. The ends were cut back, 4 bases at V and 2 bases at J, with 13 bases in the middle. The CDR3 totals 15 residues. CDR3 coding DNA: TGTGCCAGCAGCTCACCAACTAGGAACACAGATACGCAGTATTTT. Translating it yields CASSSPTRNTDTQYF.

V usage is TRBV6-5 and J usage is TRBJ2-5; maybe TRBD1 (5 bases). This CDR3 has 15 residues. The ends were cut back, 6 bases at V and 1 base at J, with 15 bases in the middle. Germline CDR1 and CDR2: MNHEY and SVGAGI. The CDR3 nucleotides read TGTGCCAGCAGCCGCGGCAGTAGGGGCCAAGAGACCCAGTACTTC. Protein: CASSRGSRGQETQYF.

This clonotype appeared a few times. This chain links TRBV6-1 with TRBJ2-7; 9 bases are shared with TRBD1. This CDR3 has 13 residues. Germline lookup yields CDR1 MNHNS and CDR2 SASEGT. The junction had 2 bases not matched to a gene; V was cut back by 1 base and J by 7 bases. The chain's CDR3 is CASSEGGQGEQYF. CDR3 nucleotide sequence: TGTGCCAGCAGTGAAGGTGGACAGGGGGAGCAGTACTTC.

CDR3 amino acids: CASSSPLTYGYTF. The CDR3 DNA follows: TGTGCCAGCAGCTCACCCCTGACCTATGGCTACACCTTC. The rearrangement links TRBV13 to TRBJ1-2, with D unclear. Germline-derived CDR1 and CDR2 are PRHDT and FYEKMQ (reference sequence). Trimming took off 4 bases at V and 4 bases at J, with 10 bases between the two ends. The CDR3 sequence is 13 residues long.

The gene calls are TRBV28 and TRBJ2-7, with D possibly TRBD1 on 6 matching bases. This CDR3 is built from 12 residues. Per germline, CDR1 MDHEN and CDR2 SYDVKM. V was shortened by 6 bases and J by 6 bases, with 12 bases between the two germline ends. CDR3 DNA: TGTGCCAGCAGAGATACAGGGACCGAGCAGTACTTC. It specifies CASRDTGTEQYF.

J is TRBJ2-5 and V is TRBV9, with 12 bases lining up with TRBD1. The end of the DNA is better explained by TRBJ2-7, so the J call may be wrong. Per the germline V gene, CDR1 is SGDLS and CDR2 is YYNGEE. The CDR3 runs to 15 residues. The CDR3 is CASSATGTGGFEQYF. The CDR3 coding sequence is TGTGCCAGCAGCGCGACCGGGACAGGGGGCTTCGAGCAGTACTTC.

The chain recombines TRBV10-3 with TRBJ2-5; 9 positions match TRBD2. CDR3 length: 16 amino acids. Trimming cost V 0 bases and J 5 bases; bases outside gene matches: 7. CDR1 and CDR2 (germline): ENHRY, SYGVKD. DNA for the CDR3: TGTGCCATCAGTGAGTCTTCTAGCGGGATTTGGGAGACCCAGTACTTC. It yields the protein CAISESSSGIWETQYF.

The chain combines TRBV7-2 with TRBJ2-4, with no clear D. The DNA end is a closer match to TRBJ2-5, so the J assignment may be wrong. CDR3 length: 14 residues. Germline V CDR1 and CDR2: SGHTA, FQGNSA. CDR3 protein: CASSFSPTGETQYF. In DNA, the CDR3 is TGTGCCAGCAGCTTCTCCCCCACTGGGGAGACCCAGTACTTC.

Comments on this clonotype: At one boundary the junction diverges from the germline segment, which might be a read error. CDR3: CASSQEPSPVSSYNKQFF. DNA of the CDR3: TGCGCCAGCAGCCAAGAACCTTCACCCGTGAGCTCCTACAATAAGCAGTTCTTC. The chain links TRBV4-3 to TRBJ2-1; D unresolved. Germline loops: CDR1 LGHNA, CDR2 YSLEER. The CDR3 is 18 residues long.

This rearrangement joins TRBV14 to TRBJ2-1; D remains ambiguous. Trimming cost V 1 base and J 13 bases, with 17 bases left between them. The CDR3 is 14 residues long. CDR1 SGHDN and CDR2 FVKESK come from the germline V gene. CDR3 sequence: CASSQVNFLETQFF. The CDR3 DNA reads as TGTGCCAGCAGCCAAGTAAACTTCTTGGAGACCCAGTTCTTC.

This clonotype was seen repeatedly, ten times or more. The rearrangement uses TRBV4-3 and TRBJ2-7, with 13 bases identical to TRBD2. Germline assignment: CDR1 LGHNA and CDR2 YSLEER. V trimming: 4 bases; J trimming: 2 bases; junction bases outside the gene matches: 2. This CDR3 comprises 15 residues. The CDR3 nucleotides are TGCGCCAGCAGCCTGGGGACTAGCGGGACCTACGAGCAGTACTTC. This codes for CASSLGTSGTYEQYF.

The chain joins TRBV4-3 to TRBJ2-1, with 11 positions matching TRBD1. In germline, CDR1 is LGHNA, CDR2 YSLEER. The CDR3 extends over 18 amino acids. The V gene end was trimmed by 1 base and the J gene end by 8 bases; junction bases not matched to a gene: 13. The CDR3 spells CASSQVVARTGGGYEQFF. The CDR3 region has the DNA TGCGCCAGCAGCCAAGTAGTCGCCCGGACAGGGGGCGGTTATGAGCAGTTCTTC.

This clonotype was counted between two and nine times. The chain employs TRBV30 and TRBJ2-1; D remains unclear. Germline V lookup: CDR1 GTSNPN, CDR2 SVGIG (reference sequence). The V end lost 3 bases, the J end lost 8 bases, and 11 bases lay between the germline ends. The CDR3 spans 12 residues. CDR3 DNA sequence: TGTGCCTGGAGCGAAGCGTGGGATGAGCAGTTCTTC. Amino acid sequence: CAWSEAWDEQFF.

The rearrangement links TRBV11-2 to TRBJ2-3; possible D gene TRBD1, 6 bases. Between the trimmed V and J ends, which lost 5 bases and 1 base, there was a span of 16 bases. The CDR3 totals 16 residues. Germline loops: CDR1 SGHAT, CDR2 FQNNGV. The CDR3 sequence: CASSVIGGVGTDTQYF. CDR3 DNA sequence: TGTGCCAGCAGCGTTATAGGGGGAGTTGGCACAGATACGCAGTATTTT.

The CDR3 DNA reads TGTGCCAGCAGTACAGGGAGGGCCCAAGAGACCCAGTACTTC. Translation gives CASSTGRAQETQYF. V usage is TRBV12-3 or TRBV12-4 and J usage is TRBJ2-5; possibly TRBD2 for D (7 bases). V was trimmed by 5 bases and J by 1 base, leaving 11 bases between them. The CDR3 totals 14 residues.